The 15 T cell receptor beta chains below all came from one sample that was sequenced in a study of blood T cell repertoires in COVID-19. Libraries were prepared by immunoSEQ multiplex PCR; TCRdb keeps only in-frame clonotypes and omits some of them. Altogether a few hundred thousand clones are present, 85% to 90% being singletons, with the ten largest covering roughly 10%. The sample consisted of PBMCs or T cells enriched from blood (not recorded which). These TCRs come from a woman aged 18-29 years who had recovered from COVID-19.

The chain carries TRBV19 and TRBJ2-1; D possibly corresponds to TRBD1 (5 bases). The germline V gene has CDR1 LNHDA and CDR2 SQIVND (reference sequence). Trimming left V 0 bases short and J 3 bases short, with 9 bases between. This CDR3 spans 15 amino acids. The CDR3 loop is CASSIEPQGYNEQFF. Here the CDR3 DNA reads TGTGCCAGTAGTATAGAGCCGCAGGGCTACAATGAGCAGTTCTTC. The entire variable domain, with the rest obtained from reference TRBV19 and TRBJ2-1, is as follows: DGGITQSPKYLFRKEGQNVTLSCEQNLNHDAMYWYRQDPGQGLRLIYYSQIVNDFQKGDIAEGYSVSREKKESFPLTVTSAQKNPTAFYLCASSIEPQGYNEQFFGPGTRLTVL.

The rearrangement joins TRBV6-5 to TRBJ2-7; D remains ambiguous. The germline gives CDR1 MNHEY, CDR2 SVGAGI. V was pared by 0 bases and J by 6 bases, with 12 bases between. The CDR3 has 14 amino acids. The CDR3 bases are TGTGCCAGCAGTTACTCACTCCGAGCCCGCGAGCAGTACTTC. Amino acid sequence: CASSYSLRAREQYF.

In regard to this clone: The same CDR3 also results from other DNA sequences found in this sample. This chain joins TRBV30 and TRBJ1-3, with no clear D. Trimming stripped 2 bases from V and 4 bases from J, with 6 bases between. The CDR3 spans 12 residues. Germline V CDR1 and CDR2: GTSNPN, SVGIG (reference sequence). In nucleotides, the CDR3 is TGTGCCTGGAGTCAAGCCGGAAACACCATATATTTT. It specifies CAWSQAGNTIYF.

The chain uses TRBV7-9 and TRBJ2-7; 9 nucleotides agree with TRBD1. The V and J ends lost 5 bases and 2 bases, in that order; junction bases with no gene match: 10. The CDR3 covers 16 residues. CDR1 and CDR2 (germline): SEHNR, FQNEAQ (reference sequence). CDR3 DNA: TGTGCCAGCAGCCCGGGACAGGGTGTCCAAACCTACGAGCAGTACTTC. Its protein product is CASSPGQGVQTYEQYF.

V gene TRBV15 combines with J gene TRBJ1-3; D remains unclear. The CDR3 has 15 residues. CDR1 is LNHNV and CDR2 is YYDKDF in the germline V gene (reference sequence). With 0 bases removed from V and 3 bases from J, the gap between germline ends came to 9 bases. The CDR3 coding sequence is TGTGCCACCAGCAGAGATTTGGGAGTTGGAAACACCATATATTTT. Translated: CATSRDLGVGNTIYF.

This clone was counted once. This chain uses TRBV3-1 (or the pseudogene TRBV3-2) with TRBJ2-5, with D unclear. The germline V gene has CDR1 LGHDT and CDR2 YNNKEL (reference sequence). This CDR3 is 14 amino acids long. V lost 4 bases and J 2 bases, leaving 11 bases between the germline ends. This CDR3 is CASSPRYIQETQYF. The CDR3 DNA sequence: TGTGCCAGCAGCCCGCGTTATATTCAAGAGACCCAGTACTTC.

The chain uses TRBV6-4 and TRBJ1-2; D gene unclear. The CDR3 length is 15 residues. Germline CDR1 and CDR2: MRHNA and SNTAGT. Trimming removed 3 bases from V and 8 bases from J, with 19 bases in between. The CDR3 is CASSEPWAGLWGYTF. CDR3 DNA sequence: TGTGCCAGCAGTGAGCCTTGGGCAGGCCTTTGGGGCTACACCTTC.

The V and J genes are TRBV5-6 and TRBJ1-1; TRBD1 matches 7 bases. Germline trimming cut 2 bases from V and 8 bases from J; bases unmatched to any gene: 9. Germline lookup yields CDR1 SGHDT and CDR2 YYEEEE. The CDR3 has 14 amino acids. The CDR3 DNA sequence: TGTGCCAGCAGCTTTAGGGGGCTTTTGGCAGAAGCTTTCTTT. Translating gives CASSFRGLLAEAFF.

This chain uses TRBV2 with TRBJ1-2; no clear D gene. The V gene's germline CDR1 is SNHLY and CDR2 FYNNEI. V was pared by 2 bases and J by 4 bases, with 5 bases between. The CDR3 spans 12 residues. CDR3 sequence (DNA): TGTGCCAGCAGTGAACGGGGCTATGGCTACACCTTC. Translating gives CASSERGYGYTF.

The rearrangement joins TRBV27 to TRBJ2-1, with 10 positions matching TRBD2. The CDR3 length is 15 residues. The germline V gene encodes CDR1 MNHEY and CDR2 SMNVEV (reference sequence). After removal of 5 bases from V and 6 bases from J, the junction contained 7 bases not matched to a gene. The CDR3 region is CASSPLAGGVNEQFF. The CDR3 nucleotides read TGTGCCAGCAGTCCCTTAGCGGGGGGTGTCAATGAGCAGTTCTTC.

This chain uses TRBV20-1 with TRBJ1-2, with 7 bases matching TRBD1. CDR1 and CDR2 (germline): DFQATT, SNEGSKA (reference sequence). The CDR3 runs to 13 residues. V dropped 3 bases and J dropped 4; count of bases not matched to a gene: 5. The DNA for the CDR3 is TGCAGTGCTAGTATGAACAGGGGCTATGGCTACACCTTC. Translation gives CSASMNRGYGYTF.

The chain is built from TRBV18 and TRBJ2-2; TRBD1 aligns across 8 bases. CDR3 length: 15 residues. The ends lost 10 bases at V and 0 bases at J; junction bases unmatched: 7. Germline CDR1 is KGHSH and CDR2 is LQKENI. The DNA of the CDR3 is TGTGCCACCACAAGACAGGGGCCGAACACCGGGGAGCTGTTTTTT. This encodes CATTRQGPNTGELFF.

This chain connects TRBV28 to TRBJ1-6, with D unresolved. Germline-derived CDR1 and CDR2 are MDHEN and SYDVKM. There are 13 residues in the CDR3. V was trimmed by 5 bases and J by 6 bases, leaving 8 bases between them. DNA of the CDR3: TGTGCCAGCAGTACATACAGTAATTCACCCCTCCACTTT. Translating gives CASSTYSNSPLHF.

V usage is TRBV9 and J usage is TRBJ2-1; tentative D call: TRBD2 (5 bases). Germline CDR1 and CDR2: SGDLS and YYNGEE. The germline V and J ends were trimmed by 4 bases and 7 bases, with 18 bases remaining between them. The CDR3 is made up of 15 amino acids. In DNA, the CDR3 is TGTGCCAGCAGCACAATCGGGGAACCGATGAATGAGCAGTTCTTC. This translates into CASSTIGEPMNEQFF.

This chain links TRBV6-5 with TRBJ1-1; the D is unclear. The CDR3 runs to 13 residues. V was trimmed by 6 bases and J by 5 bases, leaving 13 bases between them. Germline loops: CDR1 MNHEY, CDR2 SVGAGI. The CDR3 bases are TGTGCCAGCAGCCCCCTCGAGTGGACTGAAGCTTTCTTT. This sequence encodes CASSPLEWTEAFF.